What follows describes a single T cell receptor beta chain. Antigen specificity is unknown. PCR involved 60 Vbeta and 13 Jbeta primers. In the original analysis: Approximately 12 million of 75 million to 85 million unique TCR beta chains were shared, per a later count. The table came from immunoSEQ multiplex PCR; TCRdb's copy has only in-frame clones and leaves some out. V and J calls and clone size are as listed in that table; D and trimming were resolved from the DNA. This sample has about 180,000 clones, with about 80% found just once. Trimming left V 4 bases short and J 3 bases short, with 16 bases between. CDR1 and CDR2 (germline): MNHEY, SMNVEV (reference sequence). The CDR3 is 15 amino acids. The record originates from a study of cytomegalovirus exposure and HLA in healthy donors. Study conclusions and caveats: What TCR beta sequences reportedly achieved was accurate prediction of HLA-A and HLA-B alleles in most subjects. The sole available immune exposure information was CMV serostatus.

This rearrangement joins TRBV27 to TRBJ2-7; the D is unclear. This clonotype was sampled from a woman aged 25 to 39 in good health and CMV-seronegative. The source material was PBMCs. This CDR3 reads CASSSPQGADYEQYF. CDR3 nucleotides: TGTGCCAGCAGTTCCCCCCAAGGAGCAGACTACGAGCAGTACTTC.